These T cell receptor beta chains were read from a single sample in a study of cytotoxic CD8 clonotypes in ibrutinib-treated CLL. Clones were read by immunoSEQ multiplex PCR, and TCRdb kept only the in-frame ones, dropping some. The sample carries tens of thousands of clones, over 60% recorded once. Sequenced material: PBMCs, taken after 12 months of ibrutinib treatment. The receptors shown here come from a human donor with chronic lymphocytic leukemia. CDR3s include the opening cysteine and the closing phenylalanine or tryptophan. The D gene is left open where the match is weak. A row's size may be missing; if present it is once, few, many or a size class.

clone_size j_call d_call v_call cdr3_aa cdr3_nt
. TRBJ2-5 TRBD1 TRBV5-6 CASSGGVDRLWETQYF TGTGCCAGCAGCGGGGGAGTGGACAGGTTATGGGAGACCCAGTACTTC
. TRBJ2-3 . TRBV6-5 CASSVNDGQDTQYF TGTGCCAGCAGCGTAAACGACGGACAGGATACGCAGTATTTT
. TRBJ1-1 TRBD1 TRBV2 CASSIRGDTEAFF TGTGCCAGCAGTATCAGGGGGGATACTGAAGCTTTCTTT
. TRBJ1-4 . TRBV28 CASSLGGEQKLFF TGTGCCAGCAGCTTGGGTGGAGAGCAAAAACTGTTTTTT
. TRBJ1-1 . TRBV6-1 CASNGAVTEAFF TGTGCCAGCAACGGGGCAGTGACTGAAGCTTTCTTT
once TRBJ2-3 TRBD1 TRBV9 CASSVGDRATDTQYF TGTGCCAGCAGCGTAGGGGACAGGGCCACAGATACGCAGTATTTT
. TRBJ1-2 TRBD1 TRBV27 CASSFQGEDYGYTF TGTGCCAGCAGTTTCCAGGGGGAGGACTATGGCTACACCTTC
. TRBJ2-5 . TRBV7-7 CASSARDSQGETQYF TGTGCCAGCAGCGCCAGGGACTCCCAGGGGGAGACCCAGTACTTC
once TRBJ1-2 . TRBV7-2 CASSPNQGSLSYGYTF TGTGCCAGCAGCCCCAACCAGGGCTCCCTATCCTATGGCTACACCTTC
. TRBJ2-3 . TRBV5-1 CASRDPVDTQYF TGCGCCAGCAGGGACCCCGTTGATACGCAGTATTTT
. TRBJ2-3 . TRBV5-1 CASSLFQGRGTDTQYF TGCGCCAGCAGCTTGTTTCAGGGCAGGGGAACAGATACGCAGTATTTT
. TRBJ2-1 TRBD2 TRBV19 CASSLPGGSSYNEQFF TGTGCCAGTAGTTTGCCGGGAGGGAGCTCCTACAATGAGCAGTTCTTC
. TRBJ1-5 . TRBV7-2 CASSSGQTGNQPQHF TGTGCCAGCAGCTCCGGACAGACCGGCAATCAGCCCCAGCATTTT
few TRBJ2-1 . TRBV11-2 CASSLVLANEQFF TGTGCCAGCAGCTTAGTCCTTGCGAATGAGCAGTTCTTC
. TRBJ1-1 . TRBV7-2 CASSSQGLGTEAFF TGTGCCAGCAGCTCCCAGGGTTTGGGCACTGAAGCTTTCTTT
. TRBJ2-3 . TRBV19 CASSSGKLLDTQYF TGTGCCAGTAGTAGTGGGAAGTTATTAGATACGCAGTATTTT
. TRBJ1-2 . TRBV5-1 CASSFWGETNYGYTF TGCGCCAGCAGCTTTTGGGGAGAAACTAACTATGGCTACACCTTC
. TRBJ2-3 . TRBV5-1 CASSSTVTDTQYF TGCGCCAGCAGCTCGACTGTCACAGATACGCAGTATTTT
. TRBJ2-1 . TRBV18 CASSPQGRGDEQFF TGTGCCAGCTCACCGCAGGGTCGAGGGGATGAGCAGTTCTTC
few TRBJ1-5 . TRBV2 CASTRGDGNQPQHF TGTGCCAGCACCCGGGGGGATGGCAATCAGCCCCAGCATTTT
. TRBJ1-2 . TRBV28 CASSLLGQIYGYTF TGTGCCAGCAGTTTACTCGGACAGATCTATGGCTACACCTTC